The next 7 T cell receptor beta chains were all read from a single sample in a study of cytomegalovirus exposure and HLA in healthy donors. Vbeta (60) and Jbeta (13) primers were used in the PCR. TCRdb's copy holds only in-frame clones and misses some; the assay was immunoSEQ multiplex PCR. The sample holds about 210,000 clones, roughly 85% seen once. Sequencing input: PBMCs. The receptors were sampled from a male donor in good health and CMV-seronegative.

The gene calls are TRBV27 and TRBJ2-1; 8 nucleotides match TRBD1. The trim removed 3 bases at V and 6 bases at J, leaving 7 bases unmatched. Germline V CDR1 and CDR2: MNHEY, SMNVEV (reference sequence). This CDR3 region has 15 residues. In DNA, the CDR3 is TGTGCCAGCAGTTTTAGGCAGGGGGCTATCAATGAGCAGTTCTTC. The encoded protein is CASSFRQGAINEQFF.

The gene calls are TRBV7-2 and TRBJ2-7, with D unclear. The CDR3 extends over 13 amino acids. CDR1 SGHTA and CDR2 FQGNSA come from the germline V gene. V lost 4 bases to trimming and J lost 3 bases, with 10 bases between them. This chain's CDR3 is CASSWAILYEQYF. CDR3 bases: TGTGCCAGCAGCTGGGCTATTCTCTACGAGCAGTACTTC.

The CDR3 protein is CASSQLSGKLAGAGGELFF. DNA of the CDR3: TGCGCCAGCAGTCAATTATCAGGGAAACTAGCGGGAGCCGGCGGGGAGCTGTTTTTT. This chain uses TRBV23-1 with TRBJ2-2; TRBD2 agrees at 11 bases. TRBV23-1 is an ORF for which the function is uncertain. J gave up 7 bases and V 1 base, and 14 bases lay outside the gene matches. The length of the CDR3 is 19 residues.

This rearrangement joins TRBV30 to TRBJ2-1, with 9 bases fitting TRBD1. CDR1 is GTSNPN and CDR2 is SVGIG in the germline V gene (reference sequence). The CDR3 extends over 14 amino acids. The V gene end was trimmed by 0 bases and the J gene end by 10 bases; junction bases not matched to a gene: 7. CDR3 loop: CAWSVGTGWSEQFF. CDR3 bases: TGTGCCTGGAGTGTAGGGACAGGGTGGAGCGAGCAGTTCTTC.

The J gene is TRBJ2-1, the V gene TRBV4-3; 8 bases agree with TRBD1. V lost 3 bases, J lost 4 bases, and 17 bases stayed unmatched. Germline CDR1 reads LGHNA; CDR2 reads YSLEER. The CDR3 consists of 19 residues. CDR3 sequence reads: CASSQDPSQPGQDYNEQFF. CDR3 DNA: TGCGCCAGCAGCCAGGACCCTAGCCAACCGGGACAGGATTACAATGAGCAGTTCTTC.

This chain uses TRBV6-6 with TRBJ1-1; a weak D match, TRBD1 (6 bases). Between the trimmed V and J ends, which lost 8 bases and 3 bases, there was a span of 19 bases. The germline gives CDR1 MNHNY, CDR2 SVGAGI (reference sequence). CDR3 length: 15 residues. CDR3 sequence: CASEYRTGSYTEAFF. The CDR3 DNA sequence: TGTGCCAGCGAATACAGAACAGGGAGTTACACTGAAGCTTTCTTT.

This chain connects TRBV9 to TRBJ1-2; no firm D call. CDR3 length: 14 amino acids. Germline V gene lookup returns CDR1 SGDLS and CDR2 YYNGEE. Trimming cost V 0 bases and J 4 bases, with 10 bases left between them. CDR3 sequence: CASSVVGASYGYTF. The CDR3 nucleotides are TGTGCCAGCAGCGTAGTGGGCGCTTCCTATGGCTACACCTTC.